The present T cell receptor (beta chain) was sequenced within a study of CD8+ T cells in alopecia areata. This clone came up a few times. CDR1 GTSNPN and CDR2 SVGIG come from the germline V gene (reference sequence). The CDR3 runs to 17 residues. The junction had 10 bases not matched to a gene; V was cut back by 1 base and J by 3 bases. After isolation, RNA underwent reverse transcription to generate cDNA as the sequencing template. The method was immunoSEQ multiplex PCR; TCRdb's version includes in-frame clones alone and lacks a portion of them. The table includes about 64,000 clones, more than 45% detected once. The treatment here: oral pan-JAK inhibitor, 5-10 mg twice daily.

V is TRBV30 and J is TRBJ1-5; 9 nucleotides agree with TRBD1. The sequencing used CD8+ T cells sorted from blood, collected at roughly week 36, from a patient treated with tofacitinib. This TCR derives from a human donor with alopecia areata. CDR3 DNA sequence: TGTGCCTGGAGTGCCACCGAGAACAGGGGGCCCAATCAGCCCCAGCATTTT. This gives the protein CAWSATENRGPNQPQHF.